This T cell receptor (beta chain) was captured by sequencing in a study of blood T cell repertoires in COVID-19. Original analysis: By means of reference gene primer amplification, nucleated cell counts were estimated. Produced via immunoSEQ multiplex PCR; TCRdb's table is partial and in-frame only. The DNA gave D and trimming, while V, J and clone size come from that table. The repertoire includes 210,000 or so clones, over 80% of them detected once, and 0.95% to 1.5% sits in the top ten. The clonotype was recovered from a woman younger than 45 with COVID-19, enrolled during active disease. Specimen: peripheral blood.

The CDR3 here is CASSLDPRGYSNQPQHF. The CDR3 region has the DNA TGTGCCAGCAGCTTAGACCCGAGGGGGTATAGCAATCAGCCCCAGCATTTT. The chain recombines TRBV7-2 with TRBJ1-5, with D maybe TRBD1 (6 bases). V lost 1 base, J lost 0 bases, and 13 bases lay in between. Germline V lookup: CDR1 SGHTA, CDR2 FQGNSA. This CDR3 region has 17 residues. The variable domain in full, completed from reference TRBV7-2 and TRBJ1-5, reads GAGVSQSPSNKVTEKGKDVELRCDPISGHTALYWYRQSLGQGLEFLIYFQGNSAPDKSGLPSDRFSAERTGGSVSTLTIQRTQQEDSAVYLCASSLDPRGYSNQPQHFGDGTRLSIL.